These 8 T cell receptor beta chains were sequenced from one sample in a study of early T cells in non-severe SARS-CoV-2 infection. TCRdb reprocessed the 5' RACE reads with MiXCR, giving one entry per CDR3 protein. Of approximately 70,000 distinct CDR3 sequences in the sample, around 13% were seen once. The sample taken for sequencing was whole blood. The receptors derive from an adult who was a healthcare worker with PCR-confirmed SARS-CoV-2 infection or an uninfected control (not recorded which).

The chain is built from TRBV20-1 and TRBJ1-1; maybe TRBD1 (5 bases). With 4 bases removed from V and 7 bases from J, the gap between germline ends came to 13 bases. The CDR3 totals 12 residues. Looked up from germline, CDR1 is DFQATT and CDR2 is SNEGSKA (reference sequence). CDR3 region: CSATAPQGEAFF. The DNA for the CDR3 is TGCAGTGCTACAGCCCCCCAGGGTGAAGCTTTCTTT.

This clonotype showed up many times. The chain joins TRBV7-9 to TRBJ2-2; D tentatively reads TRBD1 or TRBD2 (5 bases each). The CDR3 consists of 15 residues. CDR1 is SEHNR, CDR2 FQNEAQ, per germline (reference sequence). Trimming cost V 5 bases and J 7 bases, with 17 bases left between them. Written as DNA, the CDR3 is TGTGCCAGCAGCAAGAGACCAGGGACGAGCGGGGAGCTGTTTTTT. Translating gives CASSKRPGTSGELFF.

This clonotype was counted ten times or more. The CDR3 spells CASSSRHWGYTF. CDR3 nucleotides: TGTGCCAGTAGTTCCCGACACTGGGGCTACACCTTC. This chain uses TRBV19 with TRBJ1-2, with unresolved D. V lost 5 bases and J 8 bases, leaving 12 bases between the germline ends. The CDR3 consists of 12 residues. Per germline, CDR1 LNHDA and CDR2 SQIVND (reference sequence).

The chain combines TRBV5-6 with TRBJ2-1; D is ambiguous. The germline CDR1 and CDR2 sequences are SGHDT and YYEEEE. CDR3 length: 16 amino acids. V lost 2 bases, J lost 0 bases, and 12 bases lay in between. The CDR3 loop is CASSFGSRVSYNEQFF. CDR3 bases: TGTGCCAGCAGCTTTGGAAGCCGGGTCTCCTACAATGAGCAGTTCTTC.

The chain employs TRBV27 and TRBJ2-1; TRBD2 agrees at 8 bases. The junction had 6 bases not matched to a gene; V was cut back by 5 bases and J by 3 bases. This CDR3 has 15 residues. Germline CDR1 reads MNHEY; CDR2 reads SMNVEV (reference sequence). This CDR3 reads CASSPGRGGYNEQFF. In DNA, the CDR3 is TGTGCCAGCAGTCCCGGGAGGGGGGGCTACAATGAGCAGTTCTTC.

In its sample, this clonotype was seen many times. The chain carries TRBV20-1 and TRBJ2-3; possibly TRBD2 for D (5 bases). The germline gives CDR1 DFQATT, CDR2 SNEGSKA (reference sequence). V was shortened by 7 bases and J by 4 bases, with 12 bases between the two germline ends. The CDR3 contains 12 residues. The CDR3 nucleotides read TGCAGTGGGTCCCGGACTCCAGATACGCAGTATTTT. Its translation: CSGSRTPDTQYF.

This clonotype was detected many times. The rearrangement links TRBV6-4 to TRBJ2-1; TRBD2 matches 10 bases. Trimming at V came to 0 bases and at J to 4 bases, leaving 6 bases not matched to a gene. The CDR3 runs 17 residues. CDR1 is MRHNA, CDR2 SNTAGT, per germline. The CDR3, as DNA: TGTGCCAGCAGTGACTCGTCATCTAGCGGGGGTTACAATGAGCAGTTCTTC. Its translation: CASSDSSSSGGYNEQFF.

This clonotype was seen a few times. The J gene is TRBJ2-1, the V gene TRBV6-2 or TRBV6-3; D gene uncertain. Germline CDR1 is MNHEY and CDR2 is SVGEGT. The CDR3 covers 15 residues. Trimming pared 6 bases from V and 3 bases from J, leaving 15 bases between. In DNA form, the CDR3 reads TGTGCCAGCAGCCTAGTAGGCCCAAACTACAATGAGCAGTTCTTC. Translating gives CASSLVGPNYNEQFF.